The rows below give T cell receptor beta chains drawn from one sample of a study of identifying expanded T cells in peripheral blood. Method: immunoSEQ multiplex PCR; TCRdb's copy keeps in-frame clones and lacks some. The sample lists 100,000 to 150,000 clones, 70% to 90% occurring once. The sequenced sample consisted of blood. These receptors were collected from a person aged 18-69 years in good health. The CDR3 runs from the conserved cysteine through the conserved F or W. The D gene is left open where the match is weak. Only part of the rows carry a size: once, few, many, or a class if the clone is expanded.

V,D,J,size,DNA,CDR3
TRBV2,TRBD2,TRBJ2-3,.,TGTGCCTCAAGGGAGGGGACAGATACGCAGTATTTT,CASREGTDTQYF
TRBV6-1,.,TRBJ2-7,.,TGTGCCAGCATTCAAGGGTTTGGGGGCAGCTACGAGCAGTACTTC,CASIQGFGGSYEQYF
TRBV5-6,TRBD1,TRBJ1-2,.,TGTGCCAGCAGCTTAACGGGACAGGGGATTAGCGGCTACACCTTC,CASSLTGQGISGYTF
TRBV7-2,TRBD1,TRBJ1-2,.,TGTGCCAGCAGCCCCCAAGGGACAGGGCCCTATGGCTACACCTTC,CASSPQGTGPYGYTF
TRBV6-1,.,TRBJ2-5,.,TGTGCCAGCATCCTAAATCCGTTGGGAGAGACCCAGTACTTC,CASILNPLGETQYF
TRBV7-2,TRBD2,TRBJ2-1,.,TGTGCCAGCAGCTTAGAGGGTACTAGCGCCAGACACTACAATGAGCAGTTCTTC,CASSLEGTSARHYNEQFF
TRBV15,TRBD1,TRBJ2-7,.,TGTGCCACCAGCAGGGGGACAGGGGGCCTCTACGAGCAGTACTTC,CATSRGTGGLYEQYF
TRBV23-1,TRBD1,TRBJ2-3,.,TGCGCCCCCTACCGGACAGGGGAGCGCACAGATACGCAGTATTTT,CAPYRTGERTDTQYF
TRBV5-6,TRBD2,TRBJ2-7,.,TGTGCCAGCAGCTTGACTAGCGGACCCTACGAGCAGTACTTC,CASSLTSGPYEQYF
TRBV6-1,.,TRBJ2-7,once,TGTGCCAGCAGTGAAAGGCAGGGGGGCTACGAGCAGTACTTC,CASSERQGGYEQYF
TRBV18,.,TRBJ2-2,few,TGTGCCAGCTCACCACCGTACGGGGGAGGAACCGGGGAGCTGTTTTTT,CASSPPYGGGTGELFF
TRBV4-2,.,TRBJ1-1,.,TGTGCCAGCAGCCAAGATGCCCCAGGGGCGGGTTTTGAAGCTTTCTTT,CASSQDAPGAGFEAFF
TRBV4-1,.,TRBJ1-1,.,TGCGCCAGCAGCCAAGAGGCCAGGGGTAAAACTGAAGCTTTCTTT,CASSQEARGKTEAFF
TRBV6-5,TRBD1,TRBJ1-5,.,TGTGCCAGCAGTTACGACAGGGATGGCCAGCCCCAGCATTTT,CASSYDRDGQPQHF
TRBV11-2,.,TRBJ2-1,once,TGTGCCAGCAGCTCAGGACTCTCCTCCTACAATGAGCAGTTCTTC,CASSSGLSSYNEQFF
TRBV6-1,TRBD2,TRBJ2-7,.,TGTGCCAGCAGTGTCCGCCCGGGGGAGGGCGAGCAGTACTTC,CASSVRPGEGEQYF
TRBV10-1,.,TRBJ2-7,.,TGCGCCAGCAGTGAGTTTACCGGGAGCTCCTACGAGCAGTACTTC,CASSEFTGSSYEQYF
TRBV7-9,.,TRBJ2-5,.,TGTGCCAGCAGCTACCCCGAGCAGGGCCAAGAGACCCAGTACTTC,CASSYPEQGQETQYF
TRBV2,TRBD2,TRBJ2-3,.,TGTGCCAGCAGGGAAAGGACTAGCTCAGATACGCAGTATTTT,CASRERTSSDTQYF
TRBV30,.,TRBJ2-7,.,TGTGCCTGGGGGGGCAGCTACGAGCAGTACTTC,CAWGGSYEQYF
TRBV29-1,.,TRBJ1-1,few,TGCAGCGTTGAGACGGTGAACACTGAAGCTTTCTTT,CSVETVNTEAFF
TRBV29-1,.,TRBJ2-1,.,TGCAGCGTCGCAACGTTACAGATCGTCTACAATGAGCAGTTCTTC,CSVATLQIVYNEQFF
TRBV9,TRBD1,TRBJ2-1,.,TGTGCCAGCAGCCTCGGACAGGGTGGGAATGAGCAGTTCTTC,CASSLGQGGNEQFF
TRBV6-5,.,TRBJ1-5,few,TGTGCCAGCAGTTACTCAAGGGATCAGCCCCAGCATTTT,CASSYSRDQPQHF
TRBV5-6,.,TRBJ2-3,.,TGTGCCAGCAGCATCTGGGAGGTGGCAGATACGCAGTATTTT,CASSIWEVADTQYF
TRBV4-3,.,TRBJ1-1,.,TGCGCCAGCAGCCAAGACGGTCTATCAGCTGAAGCTTTCTTT,CASSQDGLSAEAFF
TRBV9,TRBD2,TRBJ2-1,.,TGTGCCAGCAGCCCCACTTTGGAGCGGGGGGGCTACAATGAGCAGTTCTTC,CASSPTLERGGYNEQFF
TRBV14,.,TRBJ1-3,.,TGTGCCAGCAGCCAAGATTGGTCGGGAAACACCATATATTTT,CASSQDWSGNTIYF
TRBV6-6,TRBD1,TRBJ1-3,.,TGTGCCAGCAGTTACACAGGGGACACCATATATTTT,CASSYTGDTIYF
TRBV4-2,.,TRBJ2-1,.,TGTGCCAGCAGCCAAGGAAGGCCCGGCAATGAGCAGTTCTTC,CASSQGRPGNEQFF
TRBV6-5,TRBD1,TRBJ2-1,.,TGTGCCAGCAGTTACACAGGACAGGGGGTCAATGAGCAGTTCTTC,CASSYTGQGVNEQFF
TRBV4-3,.,TRBJ1-1,few,TGCGCCAGCAGCCAGGGACGGGTGAACACTGAAGCTTTCTTT,CASSQGRVNTEAFF
TRBV5-3,.,TRBJ2-7,.,TGTGCCAGAAGCCCCGGGACAACGGGGTCCTACGAGCAGTACTTC,CARSPGTTGSYEQYF
TRBV10-3,TRBD1,TRBJ2-5,.,TGTGCCATCAGTGAGTCCGGGACAGAAGAGACCCAGTACTTC,CAISESGTEETQYF
TRBV28,.,TRBJ2-7,.,TGTGCCAGCAGTTTACAGGGAGTCTACGAGCAGTACTTC,CASSLQGVYEQYF
TRBV19,TRBD1,TRBJ1-5,.,TGTGCCAGTAGTATTTTTATCGGGACAGACCTTAATCAGCCCCAGCATTTT,CASSIFIGTDLNQPQHF
TRBV21-1,.,TRBJ1-5,.,TGTGCCAGCAGCAATTCGAAGGGACAGCCTACTCAGCCCCAGCATTTT,CASSNSKGQPTQPQHF
TRBV27,.,TRBJ2-5,.,TGTGCCAGCAGCACCACCCCCCAAGAGACCCAGTACTTC,CASSTTPQETQYF
TRBV28,TRBD1,TRBJ1-2,.,TGTGCCAGCAGGACAGGGGAGGGCTACACCTTC,CASRTGEGYTF
TRBV30,.,TRBJ2-6,once,TGTGCCTGGACTTCGGGGGCCAACGTCCTGACTTTC,CAWTSGANVLTF
TRBV4-3,.,TRBJ1-2,.,TGCGCCAGCAGCCAAGATACCAGAGATGGCTACACCTTC,CASSQDTRDGYTF
TRBV20-1,.,TRBJ2-1,once,TGCAAAGTGGTCTCAGATGAGCAGTTCTTC,CKVVSDEQFF
TRBV11-2,.,TRBJ2-1,few,TGTGCCAGCAGCTTTCACGGCAATGAGCAGTTCTTC,CASSFHGNEQFF
TRBV15,.,TRBJ1-2,once,TGTGCCACCAGCAGAGATAGGGCCCCAAGCCGCGGCTACACCTTC,CATSRDRAPSRGYTF
TRBV27,TRBD1,TRBJ2-5,.,TGTGCCAGTGACAGGGGCGAGAAAGAGACCCAGTACTTC,CASDRGEKETQYF
TRBV11-3,.,TRBJ2-7,.,TGTGCCAGCAGCCTCGGACAGTCCTACGAGCAGTACTTC,CASSLGQSYEQYF
TRBV7-3,TRBD2,TRBJ2-1,.,TGTGCCAGCAGCTTGGTGACTAGCGGCTACAATGAGCAGTTCTTC,CASSLVTSGYNEQFF
TRBV6-5,.,TRBJ1-3,.,TGTGCCAGCAGTTACTCGCTCGGGAGCTCTGGAAACACCATATATTTT,CASSYSLGSSGNTIYF
TRBV11-1,.,TRBJ2-1,.,TGTGCCAGCAGCTTGAGGATGCATGAGCAGTTCTTC,CASSLRMHEQFF
TRBV7-9,.,TRBJ2-5,.,TGTGCCAGCAGCTTAGCGGAGGGCCCCGGGACCCAGTACTTC,CASSLAEGPGTQYF